What follows are 17 T cell receptor beta chains derived from one specimen sequenced in a study of T-cell reconstitution after alpha-beta-depleted transplantation in children. A TCRbeta library incorporating unique molecular identifiers was prepared. Using its own MiXCR run on the PCR reads, TCRdb lists one record per CDR3 protein. The sample lists approximately 800,000 distinct CDR3 sequences, about 16% occurring once. Specimen: PBMCs, mostly from graft donor cells, collected 360 days after TCRalphabeta/CD19-depleted stem cell transplant. All receptors come from a male patient between 10 and 17 years old who had a stem cell transplant for acute lymphoblastic leukemia, so the T cells may come from the graft donor.

The gene calls are TRBV18 and TRBJ2-7; the match to TRBD1 covers 8 bases. The trim removed 4 bases at V and 4 bases at J, leaving 6 bases unmatched. Germline lookup yields CDR1 KGHSH and CDR2 LQKENI. The CDR3 has 14 residues. CDR3 coding DNA: TGTGCCAGCTCACATTACAGGGGGGTATACGAGCAGTACTTC. This encodes CASSHYRGVYEQYF. Supplemented by reference TRBV18 and TRBJ2-7, the full variable domain reads NAGVMQNPRHLVRRRGQEARLRCSPMKGHSHVYWYRQLPEEGLKFMVYLQKENIIDESGMPKERFSAEFPKEGPSILRIQQVVRGDSAAYFCASSHYRGVYEQYFGPGTRLTVT.

This clonotype was counted only a few times. The chain employs TRBV5-5 and TRBJ1-2; D gene ambiguous. This CDR3 spans 14 amino acids. V lost 4 bases, J lost 3 bases, and 13 bases lay in between. Germline CDR1 reads SGHKS; CDR2 reads YYEKEE (reference sequence). Here the CDR3 reads CASSLSPVYYGYTF. In DNA, the CDR3 is TGTGCCAGCAGCCTCAGTCCAGTATACTATGGCTACACCTTC.

There are many counts of this clonotype. The J gene is TRBJ2-5, the V gene TRBV7-8; D perhaps matches TRBD1 (6 bases). The CDR3 runs 13 residues. The V and J ends lost 1 base and 5 bases respectively, with 8 bases between them. Germline CDR1 is SGHVS and CDR2 is FQNEAQ. The CDR3 here is CASSLEQGETQYF. The CDR3 coding sequence is TGTGCCAGCAGCTTAGAGCAGGGGGAGACCCAGTACTTC. The variable domain in full, completed from reference TRBV7-8 and TRBJ2-5, reads GAGVSQSPRYKVAKRGQDVALRCDPISGHVSLFWYQQALGQGPEFLTYFQNEAQLDKSGLPSDRFFAERPEGSVSTLKIQRTQQEDSAVYLCASSLEQGETQYFGPGTRLLVL.

The chain is built from TRBV18 and TRBJ2-4; 7 positions agree with TRBD1. In germline, CDR1 is KGHSH, CDR2 LQKENI. Germline trimming cut 3 bases from V and 3 bases from J; bases unmatched to any gene: 11. The CDR3 is 17 amino acids. DNA of the CDR3: TGTGCCAGCTCACCGTCAGGGGGTCCACCCTACAAAAACATTCAGTACTTC. Encoded protein: CASSPSGGPPYKNIQYF.

This clonotype has just a few counts. The V and J genes are TRBV7-8 and TRBJ2-1; D call uncertain. In germline, CDR1 is SGHVS, CDR2 FQNEAQ. The CDR3 loop spans 14 amino acids. The germline V and J ends were trimmed by 3 bases and 7 bases, with 13 bases remaining between them. CDR3 sequence (DNA): TGTGCCAGCAGCTTCGGCCTAAGACCGAATGAGCAGTTCTTC. Protein: CASSFGLRPNEQFF.

This chain uses TRBV12-3 or TRBV12-4 with TRBJ2-6, with D unclear. The CDR3 extends over 18 amino acids. Trimming removed 3 bases from V and 1 base from J, with 16 bases in between. The CDR3 loop reads CASSFFPSSLSGANVLTF. DNA of the CDR3: TGTGCCAGCAGTTTCTTCCCTTCATCCCTTTCTGGGGCCAACGTCCTGACTTTC.

The chain couples TRBV3-1 to TRBJ2-1; TRBD2 matches 8 bases. V lost 0 bases to trimming and J lost 9 bases; unmatched junction nucleotides: 7. Germline lookup yields CDR1 LGHDT and CDR2 YNNKEL (reference sequence). This CDR3 is 15 amino acids long. The CDR3 here is CASSQEGGTRFEQFF. The CDR3 bases are TGTGCCAGCAGCCAAGAAGGGGGGACTAGATTTGAGCAGTTCTTC.

In this sample, this clonotype turned up a few times. This rearrangement joins TRBV6-1 to TRBJ2-1; D is possibly TRBD2 (5 bases). The length of the CDR3 is 14 residues. V shed 6 bases and J shed 6 bases, with 15 bases lying between them. Germline V CDR1 and CDR2: MNHNS, SASEGT. In DNA form, the CDR3 reads TGTGCCAGCAGGAGAGGTAAACTAGTCAATGAGCAGTTCTTC. Its translation: CASRRGKLVNEQFF.

This clonotype was recorded a few times. In nucleotides, the CDR3 is TGTGCCATCATGGGACACATCCTGACTGAAGCTTTCTTT. Amino acid sequence: CAIMGHILTEAFF. The rearrangement joins TRBV10-3 to TRBJ1-1; the D gene is possibly TRBD1 (6 bases). V gave up 7 bases and J gave up 5 bases, with 14 bases separating them. Germline CDR1 reads ENHRY; CDR2 reads SYGVKD. This CDR3 is 13 amino acids long.

The rearrangement joins TRBV9 to TRBJ2-3; D gene uncertain. The CDR3 totals 15 residues. Deletions cut 2 bases from V and 0 bases from J, with 10 bases between. Germline lookup yields CDR1 SGDLS and CDR2 YYNGEE. The DNA of the CDR3 is TGTGCCAGCAGCGTCAGCACAACTAGCACAGATACGCAGTATTTT. Amino acids: CASSVSTTSTDTQYF.

V usage is TRBV27 and J usage is TRBJ2-7; D may be TRBD1 (5 bases). Germline V gene data show CDR1 as MNHEY and CDR2 as SMNVEV (reference sequence). V was clipped by 5 bases and J by 2 bases, with 13 bases between them. The CDR3 totals 14 residues. The CDR3 bases are TGTGCCAGCAGTCCGACAGAGAGCCCCTACGAGCAGTACTTC. It yields the protein CASSPTESPYEQYF.

This clonotype was picked up a small number of times. The chain carries TRBV28 and TRBJ1-6, with unresolved D. V was pared by 3 bases and J by 7 bases, with 10 bases between. CDR1 is MDHEN, CDR2 SYDVKM, per germline. The CDR3 totals 14 residues. The CDR3 region has the DNA TGTGCCAGCAGTTTTTGGCAGTTCAATTCACCCCTCCACTTT. Translating gives CASSFWQFNSPLHF. Together with reference TRBV28 and TRBJ1-6, the CDR3 gives the full variable domain: DVKVTQSSRYLVKRTGEKVFLECVQDMDHENMFWYRQDPGLGLRLIYFSYDVKMKEKGDIPEGYSVSREKKERFSLILESASTNQTSMYLCASSFWQFNSPLHFGNGTRLTVT.

This clonotype has more than one count but fewer than ten. V and J are TRBV10-2 and TRBJ2-7; D might be TRBD1 (5 bases). CDR3 size: 13 residues. V was pared by 6 bases and J by 0 bases, with 9 bases between. Per germline, CDR1 WSHSY and CDR2 SAAADI. CDR3 residues: CASRAGRSYEQYF. Written as DNA, the CDR3 is TGCGCCAGCAGGGCAGGGCGCTCCTACGAGCAGTACTTC.

The chain combines TRBV20-1 with TRBJ2-7; tentatively, D is TRBD2 (7 bases). The germline CDR1 and CDR2 sequences are DFQATT and SNEGSKA (reference sequence). V gave up 6 bases and J gave up 7 bases, with 22 bases separating them. The CDR3 runs to 14 residues. The CDR3 loop is CSAARGGGVVEQYF. The CDR3 DNA reads TGCAGTGCCGCCAGGGGAGGGGGGGTTGTGGAGCAGTACTTC.

The chain has TRBV7-8 and TRBJ2-1, with D uncertain. Germline V CDR1 and CDR2: SGHVS, FQNEAQ. This CDR3 has 16 amino acids. V lost 0 bases to trimming and J lost 2 bases, with 11 bases between them. The CDR3 sequence is CASSLAPANPYNEQFF. For the CDR3, the DNA is TGTGCCAGCAGCTTAGCCCCAGCTAATCCCTACAATGAGCAGTTCTTC. Variable domain in full (rest from reference TRBV7-8 and TRBJ2-1): GAGVSQSPRYKVAKRGQDVALRCDPISGHVSLFWYQQALGQGPEFLTYFQNEAQLDKSGLPSDRFFAERPEGSVSTLKIQRTQQEDSAVYLCASSLAPANPYNEQFFGPGTRLTVL.

The rearrangement uses TRBV12-3 or TRBV12-4 and TRBJ2-7, with unresolved D. The V end lost 4 bases, the J end lost 0 bases, and 10 bases lay between the germline ends. This CDR3 spans 14 amino acids. Here the CDR3 DNA reads TGTGCCAGCAGTTCGGGTCTATTCTCCTACGAGCAGTACTTC. Protein sequence: CASSSGLFSYEQYF.

This clonotype was recorded a few times. The chain recombines TRBV20-1 with TRBJ1-1; D gene ambiguous. The CDR3 is made up of 12 amino acids. Germline-derived CDR1 and CDR2 are DFQATT and SNEGSKA (reference sequence). Trimming removed 1 base from V and 2 bases from J, with 5 bases in between. CDR3 nucleotide sequence: TGCAGTGCTAGAGTACGAAACACTGAAGCTTTCTTT. Its protein is CSARVRNTEAFF.